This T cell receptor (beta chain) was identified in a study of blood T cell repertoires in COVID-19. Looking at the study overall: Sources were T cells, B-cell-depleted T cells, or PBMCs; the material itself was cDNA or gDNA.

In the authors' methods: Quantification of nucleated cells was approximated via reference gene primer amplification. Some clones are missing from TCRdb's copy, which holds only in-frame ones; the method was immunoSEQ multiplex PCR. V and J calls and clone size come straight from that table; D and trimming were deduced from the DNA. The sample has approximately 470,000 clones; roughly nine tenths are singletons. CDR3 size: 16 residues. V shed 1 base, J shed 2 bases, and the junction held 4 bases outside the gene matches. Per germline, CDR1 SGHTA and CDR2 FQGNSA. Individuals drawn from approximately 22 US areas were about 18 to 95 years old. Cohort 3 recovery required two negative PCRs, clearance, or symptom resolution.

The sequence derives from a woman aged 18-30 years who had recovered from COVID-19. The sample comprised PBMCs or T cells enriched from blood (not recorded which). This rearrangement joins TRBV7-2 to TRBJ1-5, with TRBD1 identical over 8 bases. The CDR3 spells CASSLGPTGGNQPQHF. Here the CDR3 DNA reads TGTGCCAGCAGCTTAGGCCCGACAGGGGGCAATCAGCCCCAGCATTTT. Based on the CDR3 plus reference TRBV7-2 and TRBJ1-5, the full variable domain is GAGVSQSPSNKVTEKGKDVELRCDPISGHTALYWYRQSLGQGLEFLIYFQGNSAPDKSGLPSDRFSAERTGGSVSTLTIQRTQQEDSAVYLCASSLGPTGGNQPQHFGDGTRLSIL.